This is a list of T cell receptor beta chains from one sample in a study of HIV-infected patients and healthy controls. MiXCR was run by TCRdb on the 5' RACE reads, yielding one entry per CDR3 protein. Of about 64,000 distinct CDR3 sequences listed, about 19% were seen once; the top ten hold about 1.5%. The sequenced material came from CD4+ T cells from blood. All receptors come from a human donor in good health. Both conserved end residues are part of each CDR3. D genes are given only for firm matches. Expanded clones get a size class; other rows say once, few or many, or leave the size out.

clone_size j_call d_call v_call cdr3_nt cdr3_aa
many TRBJ1-4 . TRBV20-1 TGCAGTGCTAATTTAGGTCCTTCTAATGAAAAACTGTTTTTT CSANLGPSNEKLFF
few TRBJ2-3 . TRBV20-1 TGCAGTGCTAGAGGTTGGATTTCTACAGATACGCAGTATTTT CSARGWISTDTQYF
many TRBJ1-4 . TRBV4-3 TGCGCCAGCAGCCAAGATATGGGAAGCGGTGAAAAACTGTTTTTT CASSQDMGSGEKLFF
few TRBJ2-1 . TRBV29-1 TGCAGCGTTAGGTGGACAGCCTCCGACGATGAGCAGTTCTTC CSVRWTASDDEQFF
. TRBJ2-3 TRBD2 TRBV7-2 TGTGCCAGCAAAGCGGGAGGCCCTACGGGTACGCAGTATTTT CASKAGGPTGTQYF
. TRBJ1-6 . TRBV12-3/TRBV12-4 TGTGCCAGCAGGCTAGGGACGGACTATAATTCACCCCTCCACTTT CASRLGTDYNSPLHF
many TRBJ1-3 TRBD1 TRBV6-1 TGTGCCAGCACACTGAGCCCGCAGGGGGACTCTGGAAACACCATATATTTT CASTLSPQGDSGNTIYF
few TRBJ1-1 TRBD1 TRBV5-4 TGTGCCAGCAGCGGGGACAGGGGCTCTGAAGCTTTCTTT CASSGDRGSEAFF
. TRBJ1-1 TRBD1 TRBV12-5 TGTGCTAGTGGTTTGGTATTGTCAGGGGGGGGTGAAGCTTTCTTT CASGLVLSGGGEAFF
. TRBJ2-7 . TRBV6-2/TRBV6-3 TGTGCCAGCAGTTATTCGGCCGGGACACCATTATACGAGCAGTACTTC CASSYSAGTPLYEQYF
many TRBJ2-7 . TRBV20-1 TGCAGTGCTAGCAGGGGAGGAACCTACGAGCAGTACTTC CSASRGGTYEQYF
. TRBJ1-3 . TRBV3-1 TGTGCCAGCAGCCTACGGACAACTTCCGACACTGGAAACACCATATATTTT CASSLRTTSDTGNTIYF
many TRBJ2-7 . TRBV28 TGTGCCAGCAGTTCCCATGGTGCCCAGAGCTCCTACGAGCAGTACTTC CASSSHGAQSSYEQYF
many TRBJ2-3 . TRBV6-5 TGTGCCAGCACCGGCCTCTATACGCAGTATTTT CASTGLYTQYF
. TRBJ1-2 TRBD1 TRBV20-1 TGCAGTGCTAGAAACCCGACAGGGCGCGATGGCTACACCTTC CSARNPTGRDGYTF
. TRBJ1-1 . TRBV12-5 TGTGCTAGTGGTACGACCGTCGGAGCTTTCTTT CASGTTVGAFF
medium-sized TRBJ1-1 . TRBV11-1 TGTGCCAGCAGCTCCTGGACAACTCTGACGAACACTGAAGCTTTCTTT CASSSWTTLTNTEAFF
few TRBJ1-6 TRBD1 TRBV7-9 TGTGCCAGCAGCCATGGACAGGGCTCCTATAATTCACCCCTCCACTTT CASSHGQGSYNSPLHF
. TRBJ1-6 TRBD1 TRBV10-3 TGTGCCATCACTTCCGGGACAGCCGTAAATTCACCCCTCCACTTT CAITSGTAVNSPLHF
. TRBJ2-3 TRBD2 TRBV24-1 TGTGCCACCAGTGTAGCGGGAGTCGGCACAGATACGCAGTATTTT CATSVAGVGTDTQYF
many TRBJ1-1 . TRBV3-1 TGTGCCAGCAGCCAACATAGTGGACGGTCCTCTGAAGCTTTCTTT CASSQHSGRSSEAFF
many TRBJ2-5 . TRBV12-3/TRBV12-4 TGTGCCAGCAGTTTACCAGGGACCCAAGAGACCCAGTACTTC CASSLPGTQETQYF
many TRBJ2-1 TRBD2 TRBV29-1 TGCAGCGTAACCCGACTAGCGGGAGTGGGCAACGATGAGCAGTTCTTC CSVTRLAGVGNDEQFF
. TRBJ2-4 TRBD2 TRBV20-1 TGCAGTGCTAGTCGGGGGAGGGCCGTTGCCAAAAACATTCAGTACTTC CSASRGRAVAKNIQYF